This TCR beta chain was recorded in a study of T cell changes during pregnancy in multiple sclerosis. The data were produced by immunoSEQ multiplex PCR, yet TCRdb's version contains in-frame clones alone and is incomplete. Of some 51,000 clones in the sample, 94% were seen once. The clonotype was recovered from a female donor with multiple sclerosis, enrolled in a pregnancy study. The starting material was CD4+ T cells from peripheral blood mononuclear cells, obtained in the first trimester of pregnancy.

The CDR3 DNA reads as TGCGCCAGCGCGCCTCGGGGGGAGGAGACCCAGTACTTC. This gives the protein CASAPRGEETQYF. V gene TRBV5-1 combines with J gene TRBJ2-5; 7 bases are shared with TRBD2. V lost 7 bases and J lost 5; bases outside the gene matches: 8. This CDR3 has 13 amino acids. The germline V gene has CDR1 SGHRS and CDR2 YFSETQ.